Listed here is a single T cell receptor beta chain. There are a few counts of this clonotype. It has no known antigen specificity. Per-base qualities were not stored, and no clone one base away is much larger. The treatment or condition tag for this specimen amounts to: live attenuated yellow fever vaccine strain. At every blood-draw timepoint, two biological replicates of bulk PBMCs were collected. PBMCs were isolated from peripheral blood using a standard Ficoll-Paque protocol. TriZol was used to extract RNA from bulk PBMCs, CD4 and CD8 fractions, and dextramer-positive and dextramer-negative fractions. The data were obtained in a study of T cells after yellow fever vaccination (dated 2019 in TCRdb). Regarding the complete study: Libraries from fractions with low cell numbers were prepared with the SMART-Seq v4 Ultra Low Input RNA kit. To follow T-cell clones before and after both primary and booster YFV17D yellow fever vaccination, bulk TCR alpha and beta repertoires underwent longitudinal sequencing. Two healthy male donors, one aged 18 to 30 and one aged 30 to 39 years, were included in the cohort. Blood was collected at multiple timepoints before and after primary and secondary immunization, and bulk PBMC replicates and cell subsets were isolated. Overall study outcomes, separate from this receptor: Because only a couple of donors were included in the study, the extent to which the findings can be generalized is limited. Compared with the primary T-cell response, the secondary T-cell response was weaker but faster, peaking on day 5 rather than day 15. Because abundant contaminating clonotypes from the bulk population could be contained in FACS-sorted repertoires, computational filtering was required. After the booster, most clones that had expanded after primary vaccination were detected again (nearly 98% of CD4 and roughly nine tenths of CD8), suggesting broad maintenance of memory. A small share of clonotypes was detected in both CD4 and CD8 compartments, with the overlap likely arising from convergent recombination.

TCR cDNA was made using 5'RACE template switching, a step that added a universal primer site and unique molecular identifiers. cDNA synthesis was primed from both the TCR alpha and TCR beta constant segments. Library amplification used two PCR steps, and the second PCR step added sample barcodes and sequencing adapters. Sequencing of libraries was performed on Illumina HiSeq 2500 (2x100 bp) or NovaSeq (2x150 bp). Per the source publication's procedure: MIGEC was used to demultiplex reads and collapse the reads into UMI consensus sequences, and MiXCR was used for V(D)J alignment. Clonotypes responding to the vaccine were identified with edgeR on replicate PBMC samples, with the criteria of FDR below 0.01 and a log2 fold change above 5 up to day 15. Each bulk clonotype was labeled CD4 or CD8 based on which sequenced repertoire, CD4 or CD8, contained the clonotype at higher abundance. TCRdb trimmed public reads at Q25 via fastp, called clones via MiXCR and kept in-frame beta chains. Merged by CDR3 protein, the rows form single entries marked with the most common genes and DNA. TCRdb assigned the V and J calls; the authors' analysis was not used. The sample profile shows 500,000 to 650,000 distinct CDR3 sequences; approximately 13% of them were found once. The ten largest clones take up around 14% of the sample.

V lost 6 bases and J lost 11 bases; the stretch between them is 14 bases long. Its CDR3 holds 12 amino acids, cysteine through phenylalanine. The kept DNA is CDR3 alone, 36 bases in frame from the first base. The chain is assembled from TRBV12-3 or TRBV12-4 and TRBJ2-1; tentative D gene TRBD2, with 5 bases matching. The source was PBMCs, collected on the day of the yellow fever booster vaccination. The sequence derives from a man under 40 who received the YFV17D yellow fever vaccine. The CDR3 here reads CASSPSSSKQFF. The DNA is TGTGCCAGCAGCCCCTCTAGCTCTAAGCAGTTCTTC.